The rows below give T cell receptor beta chains drawn from one sample of a study of blood T cells in healthy people across ages. TCRdb redid the calling of the 5' RACE reads with MiXCR, one entry per CDR3 protein. The sample includes some 1.7 million distinct CDR3 sequences, 28% of them seen just once. Specimen: blood. These receptors were collected from a woman aged 25 to 39 in good health. The CDR3 runs from the conserved cysteine through the conserved F or W. Fields, in order: CDR3 length, clone size, D gene, J gene, V gene, CDR3 DNA, CDR3 protein. The D gene is left open where the match is weak. The listing skips clone size in some rows; elsewhere it reads once, few, many or a size class.

13,-,-,TRBJ1-1,TRBV6-5,TGTGCCAGCAGGCTCGAGGGCGACACTGAAGCTTTCTTT,CASRLEGDTEAFF
13,-,TRBD2,TRBJ2-1,TRBV9,TGTGCCAGCAGCGAGCGGGAGAAGGGTGAGCAGTTCTTC,CASSEREKGEQFF
13,few,-,TRBJ1-5,TRBV3-1,TGTGCCAGCAGCCAAATGCCGGATCAGCCCCAGCATTTT,CASSQMPDQPQHF
15,-,-,TRBJ2-6,TRBV13,TGTGCCAGTACCCCTTGGTCTGGAGGGGCCAACGTCCTGACTTTC,CASTPWSGGANVLTF
14,-,-,TRBJ2-7,TRBV9,TGTGCCAGCAGCGTTGGCAGGGATCGCCACGAGCAGTACTTC,CASSVGRDRHEQYF
18,few,TRBD2,TRBJ2-1,TRBV27,TGTGCCAGCAGACCAAACCACTTGGGGGGGAGGGCCCTCAATGAGCAGTTCTTC,CASRPNHLGGRALNEQFF
14,-,TRBD1,TRBJ2-7,TRBV20-1,TGCAGTGCCACCGGGACAGGGGTATCCTACGAGCAGTACTTC,CSATGTGVSYEQYF
13,-,-,TRBJ2-1,TRBV27,TGTGCCAGCAGCCTCCTTTCTCTACAAGAGCAGTTCTTC,CASSLLSLQEQFF
14,-,-,TRBJ1-1,TRBV20-1,TGCAGTGCTAGAGATCAAGGGTCGAACGCTGAAGCTTTCTTT,CSARDQGSNAEAFF
16,-,TRBD2,TRBJ2-5,TRBV29-1,TGCAGCGTTGAATCGAGGGAGGGACTCCCAAAAGAGACCCAGTACTTC,CSVESREGLPKETQYF
15,few,TRBD2,TRBJ2-7,TRBV15,TGTGCCACCATCACCGGACTAGCGAGGGTCAACGAGCAGTACTTC,CATITGLARVNEQYF
11,many,-,TRBJ1-2,TRBV6-1,TGTGCCAGCAGCCCAGGACTGGGCTACACCTTC,CASSPGLGYTF
12,-,TRBD1,TRBJ2-1,TRBV29-1,TGCAGCGCCGTACAGGGGGACAATGAGCAGTTCTTC,CSAVQGDNEQFF
15,-,TRBD2,TRBJ2-3,TRBV24-1,TGTGCCACCCGAACTAGCGGGGGAAGCACAGATACGCAGTATTTT,CATRTSGGSTDTQYF
13,few,-,TRBJ2-7,TRBV21-1,TGTGCCAGCAGCAGGGGTGTCAGCCACGAGCAGTACTTC,CASSRGVSHEQYF
13,-,-,TRBJ2-3,TRBV24-1,TGTGCCACCGGGTACGCGAACGCAGATACGCAGTATTTT,CATGYANADTQYF
12,many,TRBD1,TRBJ2-4,TRBV29-1,TGCAGCGCCGGGACAGGGGAAGAGGTTCAGTACTTC,CSAGTGEEVQYF
14,many,-,TRBJ1-6,TRBV15,TGTGCCACCAGCAGTCGGACAGATAATTCACCCCTCCACTTT,CATSSRTDNSPLHF
14,-,-,TRBJ1-1,TRBV3-1,TGTGCCAGCAGCCAAGAGAACATGAACACTGAAGCTTTCTTT,CASSQENMNTEAFF
16,many,-,TRBJ2-3,TRBV15,TGTGCCACCAGCAGGGGACGGCGCAGAGACACAGATACGCAGTATTTT,CATSRGRRRDTDTQYF
15,-,TRBD2,TRBJ2-1,TRBV28,TGTGCCAGCAGGGTAGCGGGGGGGCGGAACAATGAGCAGTTCTTC,CASRVAGGRNNEQFF
10,-,-,TRBJ2-5,TRBV27,TGTGCCAGCAGTTTAGGGGCCCAGTACTTC,CASSLGAQYF
15,once,-,TRBJ1-1,TRBV2,TGTGCCAGCAGTGCCAGACAGAACCCGAACACTGAAGCTTTCTTT,CASSARQNPNTEAFF
15,few,TRBD1,TRBJ2-5,TRBV5-6,TGTGCCAGCAGCTTTAGGGACAGGGGTTCAGAGACCCAGTACTTC,CASSFRDRGSETQYF
15,many,-,TRBJ1-1,TRBV7-9,TGTGCCAGCAGTCTATCATTGAGGGTGAACACTGAAGCTTTCTTT,CASSLSLRVNTEAFF
15,-,TRBD1,TRBJ1-2,TRBV7-3,TGTGCCTGCAGCTTAACGAGGACAGGGGTAGATGGCTACACCTTC,CACSLTRTGVDGYTF
15,few,TRBD1,TRBJ1-1,TRBV7-9,TGTGCCAGCAGCTTCTCGGACAGGGGGCCGACTGAAGCTTTCTTT,CASSFSDRGPTEAFF
15,many,-,TRBJ1-2,TRBV18,TGTGCCAGCTCACCAACGGGACAACCTATCTATGGCTACACCTTC,CASSPTGQPIYGYTF
13,few,-,TRBJ1-1,TRBV29-1,TGCAGCGCCTTAAGGGTACTCAACACTGAAGCTTTCTTT,CSALRVLNTEAFF
17,-,-,TRBJ1-5,TRBV6-1,TGTGCCAGCAGTGAAGCGGTCGCCAGGGACCGGAGACAGCCCCAGCATTTT,CASSEAVARDRRQPQHF
12,-,TRBD1,TRBJ1-2,TRBV7-9,TGTGCCAGCAGCTACCCAGGGGGTGGCTACACCTTC,CASSYPGGGYTF
13,few,-,TRBJ2-1,TRBV20-1,TGCAGTGCTAGAGGACTAGAAAACAATGAGCAGTTCTTC,CSARGLENNEQFF
14,few,TRBD1,TRBJ2-7,TRBV15,TGTGCCACCAGCTCCGGGACAGGGGTAGTCGAGCAGTACTTC,CATSSGTGVVEQYF
15,-,TRBD2,TRBJ2-7,TRBV20-1,TGCAGTGCTCGAGGGACTAGCGGGAGGGCCGGCGAGCAGTACTTC,CSARGTSGRAGEQYF
12,few,-,TRBJ2-3,TRBV20-1,TGCAGTGCTCCCCGATACACAGATACGCAGTATTTT,CSAPRYTDTQYF
14,-,TRBD1,TRBJ2-3,TRBV12-3/TRBV12-4,TGTGCCAGCACCGGACAGGAGGACACAGATACGCAGTATTTT,CASTGQEDTDTQYF
13,few,-,TRBJ2-1,TRBV2,TGTGCCGGCAGAGGGGTGGGAGGCCATGAGCAGTTCTTC,CAGRGVGGHEQFF
16,-,TRBD1,TRBJ1-2,TRBV4-3,TGCGCCAGCAGCCAATCCTCCGGGACAGGGGGCTCTGGCTACACCTTC,CASSQSSGTGGSGYTF
14,few,-,TRBJ2-1,TRBV9,TGTGCCAGCAGCCCCATGAACACGTTAGGTGAGCAGTTCTTC,CASSPMNTLGEQFF
15,few,TRBD2,TRBJ2-7,TRBV29-1,TGCAGCGTAACTAAGGGACTAGCAAGCTCCTACGAGCAGTACTTC,CSVTKGLASSYEQYF
14,-,TRBD1,TRBJ1-1,TRBV5-1,TGCGCCAGCAGCTCGGACAGGGGATTTAATGAAGCTTTCTTT,CASSSDRGFNEAFF
17,few,TRBD1,TRBJ2-2,TRBV7-3,TGTGCCAGCAGCCCGCCGAGGGACAGGGGGGGAGGCGGGGAGCTGTTTTTT,CASSPPRDRGGGGELFF
15,few,-,TRBJ2-5,TRBV7-6,TGTGCCAGCAGCCTTGGGAGTTGGGGAATAGAGACCCAGTACTTC,CASSLGSWGIETQYF
17,-,TRBD2,TRBJ2-3,TRBV4-3,TGCGCCAGCAGCCAAGATCAGCGGGAGGGCCGGGGAGATACGCAGTATTTT,CASSQDQREGRGDTQYF
15,-,TRBD2,TRBJ2-7,TRBV11-2,TGTGCCAGCAGCTTCGGGCGGGAGGGCCCCTACGAGCAGTACTTC,CASSFGREGPYEQYF
14,-,-,TRBJ1-1,TRBV2,TGTGCCAGCAGTGGGTCTCCGCCGGGCACTGAAGCTTTCTTT,CASSGSPPGTEAFF
12,many,-,TRBJ2-5,TRBV28,TGTGCCAGCAGACGGGACCAAGAGACCCAGTACTTC,CASRRDQETQYF
15,-,TRBD2,TRBJ2-7,TRBV19,TGTGCCAGCGCGGCGGCGGGAGGAGGGGTCTACGAGCAGTACTTC,CASAAAGGGVYEQYF
16,few,TRBD2,TRBJ2-7,TRBV7-6,TGTGCCAGCAGCATAGGGACTAGCGGGGGGGCCTACGAGCAGTACTTC,CASSIGTSGGAYEQYF
14,few,TRBD2,TRBJ2-7,TRBV20-1,TGCAGTGCTACTACGACTAGCGGTTTGTACGAGCAGTACTTC,CSATTTSGLYEQYF
14,-,TRBD1,TRBJ2-5,TRBV29-1,TGCAGCGTTGCTGTGACAGGGGGCTTAGGGACCCAGTACTTC,CSVAVTGGLGTQYF
14,few,-,TRBJ2-7,TRBV6-5,TGTGCCAGCAGCGCCGGACGGTATACCTACGAGCAGTACTTC,CASSAGRYTYEQYF
13,many,TRBD2,TRBJ2-5,TRBV4-1,TGCGCCAGCACGGGCGGGGGGCTAGAGACCCAGTACTTC,CASTGGGLETQYF
15,few,-,TRBJ1-4,TRBV4-3,TGCGCCAGCAGCCAAGATGGTGGGAGGAATGAAAAACTGTTTTTT,CASSQDGGRNEKLFF
16,few,-,TRBJ1-6,TRBV6-5,TGTGCCAGCAGTTCTGGGAGGCCGGGGGGTTTTTCACCCCTCCACTTT,CASSSGRPGGFSPLHF
15,few,-,TRBJ1-1,TRBV28,TGTGCCAGCCCGCCCGCGGGGGTTGTGAACACTGAAGCTTTCTTT,CASPPAGVVNTEAFF